What follows is one T cell receptor (beta chain) and its context. V lost 2 bases and J lost 6; bases outside the gene matches: 8. From germline, CDR1 is SEHNR and CDR2 FQNEAQ (reference sequence). The CDR3 covers 16 residues. This record comes from a study of blood T cell repertoires in COVID-19. Whole-study context: COVID-19 samples from acute and convalescent phases originated in the United States, Italy and Spain. T cells, B-cell-depleted T cells, or PBMCs supplied cDNA or gDNA.

The data were produced by immunoSEQ multiplex PCR, yet TCRdb's version contains in-frame clones alone and is incomplete. The table shows fewer than 200,000 clones, with roughly 80% occurring only once. Sequencing used peripheral blood. The origin of this receptor is a human donor in a cohort sampled during active COVID-19. The chain recombines TRBV7-9 with TRBJ2-1, with 9 bases that match TRBD1. The CDR3 protein is CASSLSGQGGGNEQFF. CDR3 bases: TGTGCCAGCAGCTTATCGGGACAGGGCGGCGGCAATGAGCAGTTCTTC.